Given below is one T cell receptor beta chain in context. Antigen: not known. Germline CDR1 SGHVS, CDR2 FQNEAQ. Trimming removed 4 bases at V and 4 bases at J, with 11 bases between. The CDR3 sequence is 13 residues long. This entry is derived from a study of cytomegalovirus exposure and HLA in healthy donors. As for the study in general: Approximately 180 million T cells yielded approximately 100 million unique TCR beta sequences, as an earlier analysis found.

Study-wide findings and caveats: Common viral pathogens seemed to be connected with several of the most significant clusters, according to a later analysis.

Vbeta (60) and Jbeta (13) primers were used in the PCR. The table came from immunoSEQ multiplex PCR; TCRdb's copy has only in-frame clones and leaves some out. Of fewer than 150,000 clones in the sample, 78% are singletons; the top ten hold 2.8%. Input material: PBMCs. This receptor was identified in a male donor in good health and CMV-seronegative. J is TRBJ2-7 and V is TRBV7-8, with D possibly TRBD1 on 7 matching bases. CDR3 bases: TGTGCCAGCAGCTCCGCGGGACAGTACGAGCAGTACTTC. As protein: CASSSAGQYEQYF. Filled out from reference TRBV7-8 and TRBJ2-7, the complete variable domain reads GAGVSQSPRYKVAKRGQDVALRCDPISGHVSLFWYQQALGQGPEFLTYFQNEAQLDKSGLPSDRFFAERPEGSVSTLKIQRTQQEDSAVYLCASSSAGQYEQYFGPGTRLTVT.